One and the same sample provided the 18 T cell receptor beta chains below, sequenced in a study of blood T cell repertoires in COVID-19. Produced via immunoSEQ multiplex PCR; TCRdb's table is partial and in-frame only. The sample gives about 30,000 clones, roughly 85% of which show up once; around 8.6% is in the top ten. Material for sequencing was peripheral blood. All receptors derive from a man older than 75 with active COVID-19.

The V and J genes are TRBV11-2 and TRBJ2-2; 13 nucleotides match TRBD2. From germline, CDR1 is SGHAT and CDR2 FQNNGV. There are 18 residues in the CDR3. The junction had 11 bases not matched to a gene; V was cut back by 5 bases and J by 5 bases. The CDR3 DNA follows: TGTGCCAGCAGCCAGCGACTAGCGGGGGGCCAGAGAACCGGGGAGCTGTTTTTT. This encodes CASSQRLAGGQRTGELFF. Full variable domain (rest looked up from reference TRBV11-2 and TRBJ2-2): EAGVAQSPRYKIIEKRQSVAFWCNPISGHATLYWYQQILGQGPKLLIQFQNNGVVDDSQLPKDRFSAERLKGVDSTLKIQPAKLEDSAVYLCASSQRLAGGQRTGELFFGEGSRLTVL.

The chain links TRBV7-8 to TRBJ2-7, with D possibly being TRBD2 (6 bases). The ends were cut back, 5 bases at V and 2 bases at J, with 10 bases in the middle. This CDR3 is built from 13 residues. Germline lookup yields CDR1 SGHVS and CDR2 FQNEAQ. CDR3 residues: CASSIREAYEQYF. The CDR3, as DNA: TGTGCCAGCAGCATCAGGGAGGCCTACGAGCAGTACTTC. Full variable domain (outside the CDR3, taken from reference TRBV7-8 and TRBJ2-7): GAGVSQSPRYKVAKRGQDVALRCDPISGHVSLFWYQQALGQGPEFLTYFQNEAQLDKSGLPSDRFFAERPEGSVSTLKIQRTQQEDSAVYLCASSIREAYEQYFGPGTRLTVT.

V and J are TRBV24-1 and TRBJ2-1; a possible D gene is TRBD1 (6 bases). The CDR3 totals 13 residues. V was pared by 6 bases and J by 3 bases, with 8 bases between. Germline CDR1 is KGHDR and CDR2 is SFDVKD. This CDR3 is CATSRGHYNEQFF. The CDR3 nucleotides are TGTGCCACCAGTAGGGGACACTACAATGAGCAGTTCTTC.

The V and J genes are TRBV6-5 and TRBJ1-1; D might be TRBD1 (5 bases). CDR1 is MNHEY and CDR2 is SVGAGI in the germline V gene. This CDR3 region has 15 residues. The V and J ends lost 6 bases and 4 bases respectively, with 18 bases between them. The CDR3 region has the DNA TGTGCCAGCAGCTCCCGGAGTAGGGGCGGCACTGAAGCTTTCTTT. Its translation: CASSSRSRGGTEAFF.

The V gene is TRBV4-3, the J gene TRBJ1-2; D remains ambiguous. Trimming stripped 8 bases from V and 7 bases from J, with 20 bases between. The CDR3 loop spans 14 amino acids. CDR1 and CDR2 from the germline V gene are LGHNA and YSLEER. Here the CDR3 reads CASSLAGPWSGYTF. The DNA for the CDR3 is TGCGCCAGCTCGCTTGCTGGGCCTTGGTCTGGCTACACCTTC.

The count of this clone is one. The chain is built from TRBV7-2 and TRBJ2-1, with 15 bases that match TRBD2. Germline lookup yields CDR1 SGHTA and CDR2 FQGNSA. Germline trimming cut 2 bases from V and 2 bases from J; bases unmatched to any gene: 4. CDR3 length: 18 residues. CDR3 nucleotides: TGTGCCAGCAGCTTACCTCGGACTAGCGGGGGGGCCTACAATGAGCAGTTCTTC. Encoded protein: CASSLPRTSGGAYNEQFF.

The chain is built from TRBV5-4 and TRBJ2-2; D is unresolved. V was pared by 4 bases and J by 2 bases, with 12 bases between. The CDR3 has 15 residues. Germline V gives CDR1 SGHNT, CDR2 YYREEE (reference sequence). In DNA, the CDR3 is TGTGCCAGCAGCGCCCGACACGATAACACCGGGGAGCTGTTTTTT. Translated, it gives CASSARHDNTGELFF.

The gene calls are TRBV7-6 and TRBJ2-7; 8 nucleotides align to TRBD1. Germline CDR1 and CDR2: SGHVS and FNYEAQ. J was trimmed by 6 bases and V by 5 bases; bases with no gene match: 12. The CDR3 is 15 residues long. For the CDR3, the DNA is TGTGCCAGCAGCGTAGGGGGAGGACAGGGTGTCGAGCAGTACTTC. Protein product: CASSVGGGQGVEQYF.

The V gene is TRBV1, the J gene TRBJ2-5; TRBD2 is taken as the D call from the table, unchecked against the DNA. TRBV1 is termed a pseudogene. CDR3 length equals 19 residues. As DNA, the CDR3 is TGCACCAGCAGCATACCTAGCGGGGGTAACGGCCTAATTATAGAGACCCAGTACTTC. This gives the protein CTSSIPSGGNGLIIETQYF.

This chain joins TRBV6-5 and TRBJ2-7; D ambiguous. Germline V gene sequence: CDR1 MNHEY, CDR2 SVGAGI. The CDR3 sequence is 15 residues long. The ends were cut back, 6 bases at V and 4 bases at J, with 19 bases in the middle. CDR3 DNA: TGTGCCAGCAGCTCTAAGACTCCCGGCCCTTACGAGCAGTACTTC. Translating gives CASSSKTPGPYEQYF.

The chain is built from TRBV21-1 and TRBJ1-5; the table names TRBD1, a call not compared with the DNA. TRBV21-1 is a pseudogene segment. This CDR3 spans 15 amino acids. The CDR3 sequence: CASSRGVQGDQPQHF. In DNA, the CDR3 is TGTGCCAGCAGCAGGGGTGTTCAGGGGGATCAGCCCCAGCATTTT.

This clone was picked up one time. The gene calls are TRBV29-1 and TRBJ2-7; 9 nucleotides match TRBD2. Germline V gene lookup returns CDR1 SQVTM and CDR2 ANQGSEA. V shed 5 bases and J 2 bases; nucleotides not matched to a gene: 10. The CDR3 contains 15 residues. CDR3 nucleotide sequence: TGCAGCGTTAGTCTCGGACTAGCGACCACCTACGAGCAGTACTTC. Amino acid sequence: CSVSLGLATTYEQYF.

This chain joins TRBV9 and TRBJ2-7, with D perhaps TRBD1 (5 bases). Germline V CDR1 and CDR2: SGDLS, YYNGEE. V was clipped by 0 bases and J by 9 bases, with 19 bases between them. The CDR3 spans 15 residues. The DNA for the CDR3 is TGTGCCAGCAGCGTAGAAGGGCAGGGATCATCCCGGCAGTACTTC. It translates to CASSVEGQGSSRQYF.

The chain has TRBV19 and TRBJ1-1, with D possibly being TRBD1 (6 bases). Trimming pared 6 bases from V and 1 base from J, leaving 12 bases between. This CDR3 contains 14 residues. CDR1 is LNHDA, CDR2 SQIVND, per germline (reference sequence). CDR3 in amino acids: CASRPQGTNTEAFF. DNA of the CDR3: TGTGCCAGTAGGCCCCAGGGGACGAACACTGAAGCTTTCTTT.

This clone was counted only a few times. CDR3: CASSQENGASGGIKTQYF. CDR3 DNA sequence: TGCGCCAGCAGCCAAGAAAACGGGGCTAGCGGGGGAATAAAGACCCAGTACTTC. V and J are TRBV4-3 and TRBJ2-5, with 10 positions matching TRBD2. The V gene's germline CDR1 is LGHNA and CDR2 YSLEER. The V gene end was trimmed by 0 bases and the J gene end by 6 bases; junction bases not matched to a gene: 13. The CDR3 is made up of 18 amino acids.

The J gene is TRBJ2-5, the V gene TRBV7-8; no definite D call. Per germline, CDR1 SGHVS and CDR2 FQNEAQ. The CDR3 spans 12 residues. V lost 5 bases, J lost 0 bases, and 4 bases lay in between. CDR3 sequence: CASSPYQETQYF. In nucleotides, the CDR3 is TGTGCCAGCAGCCCGTACCAAGAGACCCAGTACTTC.

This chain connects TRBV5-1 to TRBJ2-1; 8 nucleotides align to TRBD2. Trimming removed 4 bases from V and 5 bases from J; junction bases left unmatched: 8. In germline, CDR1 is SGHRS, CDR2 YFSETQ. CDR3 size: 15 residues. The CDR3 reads CASSRSGGQNNEQFF. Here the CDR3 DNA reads TGCGCCAGCAGCCGCAGCGGGGGCCAAAACAATGAGCAGTTCTTC.

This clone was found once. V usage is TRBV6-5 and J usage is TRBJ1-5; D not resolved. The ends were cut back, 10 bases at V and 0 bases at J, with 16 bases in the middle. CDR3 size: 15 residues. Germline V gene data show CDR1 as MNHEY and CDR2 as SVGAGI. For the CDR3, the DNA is TGTGCCATTACTTTGGGGAGGGATAGCAATCAGCCCCAGCATTTT. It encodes CAITLGRDSNQPQHF.